This entry lists 28 T cell receptor beta chains sequenced from one sample in a study of STAT3 mutations in large granular lymphocyte leukemia. What these receptors recognize is not known. The study, taken as a whole, reports: In T-cell large granular lymphocyte leukemia, about half of patients showed multiple immunodominant subclonotypes.

The method was immunoSEQ multiplex PCR; TCRdb's version includes in-frame clones alone and lacks a portion of them. The data show 1,300 or so clones, approximately 2.2% seen once. The sequencing input was PBMCs. These receptors originate from a human donor with T large granular lymphocyte leukemia. Some clones in this sample may be carry-over from other donors' samples.

This clone was recorded a few times. V and J are TRBV29-1 and TRBJ2-7; the match to TRBD1 covers 9 bases. J gave up 0 bases and V 6 bases, and 6 bases lay outside the gene matches. In germline, CDR1 is SQVTM, CDR2 ANQGSEA. The CDR3 is 14 residues long. CDR3 nucleotides: TGCAGCGTCCTGGGGACAGGGAGCTCCTACGAGCAGTACTTC. Its translation: CSVLGTGSSYEQYF.

The CDR3 region is CASSRDRGTQETQYF. The CDR3, as DNA: TGTGCCAGCAGCCGGGACAGGGGGACTCAAGAGACCCAGTACTTC. The chain links TRBV4-2 to TRBJ2-5, with TRBD1 matching over 11 bases. The ends lost 4 bases at V and 2 bases at J; junction bases unmatched: 3. The length of the CDR3 is 15 residues. Germline CDR1 and CDR2: LGHNA and YNFKEQ.

CDR3 bases: TGCAGCGATTTGGACTGGAACAATGAGCAGTTCTTC. Translating it yields CSDLDWNNEQFF. The chain recombines TRBV29-1 with TRBJ2-1; D is possibly TRBD2 (5 bases). Germline V lookup: CDR1 SQVTM, CDR2 ANQGSEA. V dropped 7 bases and J dropped 5 bases, with 12 bases sitting between them. This CDR3 region has 12 residues.

This clone was seen a handful of times. J is TRBJ2-3 and V is TRBV30; possibly TRBD1 for D (6 bases). V lost 2 bases and J 5 bases, leaving 14 bases between the germline ends. Germline V lookup: CDR1 GTSNPN, CDR2 SVGIG (reference sequence). The CDR3 extends over 14 amino acids. The CDR3 is CAWSHKGELDTQYF. CDR3 sequence (DNA): TGTGCCTGGAGTCATAAGGGGGAACTAGATACGCAGTATTTT.

The chain joins TRBV9 to TRBJ2-3, with 8 bases matching TRBD2. From germline, CDR1 is SGDLS and CDR2 YYNGEE. The CDR3 length is 16 residues. After removal of 0 bases from V and 6 bases from J, the junction contained 9 bases not matched to a gene. The CDR3 nucleotides read TGTGCCAGCAGCGTAGACCCCCCGGGAGGGTCCGATACGCAGTATTTT. It is translated as CASSVDPPGGSDTQYF.

The rearrangement links TRBV5-1 to TRBJ1-6; tentative D call: TRBD1 (6 bases). CDR1 and CDR2 (germline): SGHRS, YFSETQ. The CDR3 length is 14 residues. The V gene lost 4 bases and the J gene lost 10 bases, with 15 bases spanning the gap. This chain's CDR3 is CASSPTGRGSPLHF. In nucleotides, the CDR3 is TGCGCCAGCAGCCCCACAGGGAGAGGATCACCCCTCCACTTT. Full variable domain (missing parts from reference TRBV5-1 and TRBJ1-6): KAGVTQTPRYLIKTRGQQVTLSCSPISGHRSVSWYQQTPGQGLQFLFEYFSETQRNKGNFPGRFSGRQFSNSRSEMNVSTLELGDSALYLCASSPTGRGSPLHFGNGTRLTVT.

This clone was detected a few times. This sequence joins TRBV29-1 and TRBJ2-5, with unresolved D. Germline V lookup: CDR1 SQVTM, CDR2 ANQGSEA. V was pared by 3 bases and J by 10 bases, with 9 bases between. This CDR3 is built from 10 residues. The CDR3 DNA is TGCAGCGTTGATATCGTCGTCCAGTACTTC. It encodes CSVDIVVQYF.

This clone has more than one count but fewer than ten. This chain joins TRBV29-1 and TRBJ2-7, with 12 positions matching TRBD2. This CDR3 has 14 amino acids. The germline V gene encodes CDR1 SQVTM and CDR2 ANQGSEA. Germline trimming cut 5 bases from V and 7 bases from J; bases unmatched to any gene: 9. DNA of the CDR3: TGCAGCGTTACCCCCCCGGGACTAGCGGGTGAGCAGTACTTC. Its protein product is CSVTPPGLAGEQYF.

This clone is deemed medium-sized. The rearrangement joins TRBV18 to TRBJ2-5; D gene uncertain. Trimming removed 2 bases from V and 0 bases from J, with 1 base in between. This CDR3 comprises 12 residues. Germline values: CDR1 KGHSH, CDR2 LQKENI. The CDR3 DNA is TGTGCCAGCTCACCAAACCAAGAGACCCAGTACTTC. This sequence encodes CASSPNQETQYF.

The chain combines TRBV29-1 with TRBJ2-3; 7 bases map to TRBD2. Trimming at V came to 3 bases and at J to 2 bases, leaving 2 bases not matched to a gene. The CDR3 runs 13 residues. Germline V CDR1 and CDR2: SQVTM, ANQGSEA. For the CDR3, the DNA is TGCAGCGTTGAGGGGGGGAACACAGATACGCAGTATTTT. Translating it yields CSVEGGNTDTQYF.

CDR3 residues: CAWSAGSNTEAFF. In DNA, the CDR3 is TGTGCCTGGAGTGCAGGGTCGAACACTGAAGCTTTCTTT. The gene calls are TRBV30 and TRBJ1-1; possibly TRBD1 for D (5 bases). V lost 1 base and J lost 1, with 7 bases in between. The V gene's germline CDR1 is GTSNPN and CDR2 SVGIG (reference sequence). This CDR3 is built from 13 residues.

V gene TRBV15 combines with J gene TRBJ2-5; TRBD1 matches 11 bases. Losses at the gene ends were 1 base for V and 2 bases for J; bases not matched to a gene: 3. The CDR3 extends over 16 amino acids. Germline loops: CDR1 LNHNV, CDR2 YYDKDF (reference sequence). The CDR3 coding sequence is TGTGCCACCAGCAGAGGGGGACAGGGGGGACAAGAGACCCAGTACTTC. This sequence encodes CATSRGGQGGQETQYF.

This clone was recorded a few times. The chain couples TRBV30 to TRBJ2-7; D remains unclear. The ends were cut back, 2 bases at V and 6 bases at J, with 14 bases in the middle. Germline assignment: CDR1 GTSNPN and CDR2 SVGIG (reference sequence). The length of the CDR3 is 13 residues. The CDR3 DNA is TGTGCCTGGAGTACCCAAATCCGGGCCGAGCAGTACTTC. This translates into CAWSTQIRAEQYF.

This clone was seen a handful of times. The chain is built from TRBV4-2 and TRBJ1-4; 10 bases align to TRBD1. The length of the CDR3 is 15 residues. CDR1 LGHNA and CDR2 YNFKEQ come from the germline V gene. J lost 6 bases, V lost 5 bases, and 6 bases had no gene match. This chain's CDR3 is CASSGQGDVYEKLFF. The CDR3 region has the DNA TGTGCCAGCAGCGGACAGGGGGACGTATATGAAAAACTGTTTTTT.

This clone was seen only a few times. The V and J genes are TRBV30 and TRBJ2-5; D is uncertain. Germline V CDR1 and CDR2: GTSNPN, SVGIG (reference sequence). Trimming took off 0 bases at V and 4 bases at J, with 15 bases between the two ends. The CDR3 is 15 residues long. CDR3 region: CAWSVLWGTGETQYF. The DNA for the CDR3 is TGTGCCTGGAGTGTATTGTGGGGTACTGGAGAGACCCAGTACTTC.

This clone was detected a few times. The chain combines TRBV5-6 with TRBJ2-7; 7 bases map to TRBD2. With V trimmed by 4 bases and J by 7 bases, 11 bases remained unmatched. Germline assignment: CDR1 SGHDT and CDR2 YYEEEE. The CDR3 is 14 amino acids. The CDR3 DNA sequence: TGTGCCAGCAGCGGGACTATCGCAACGAGGGAGCAGTACTTC. Translation gives CASSGTIATREQYF.

The chain recombines TRBV20-1 with TRBJ2-7; possible D gene TRBD2, 5 bases. Looked up from germline, CDR1 is DFQATT and CDR2 is SNEGSKA (reference sequence). Trimming cost V 7 bases and J 4 bases, with 11 bases left between them. The CDR3 runs to 11 residues. CDR3 in DNA: TGCAGTGGGTTGGGGAGATACGAGCAGTACTTC. It is translated as CSGLGRYEQYF.

The chain is built from TRBV28 and TRBJ2-3, with D perhaps given as TRBD1 or TRBD2 (6 bases each). Looked up from germline, CDR1 is MDHEN and CDR2 is SYDVKM. The CDR3 length is 13 residues. Trimming took off 6 bases at V and 2 bases at J, with 9 bases between the two ends. CDR3 coding DNA: TGTGCCAGCAGCGGGGGCCTCACAGATACGCAGTATTTT. Protein: CASSGGLTDTQYF.

V gene TRBV5-1 combines with J gene TRBJ2-1, with 8 bases lining up with TRBD1. With 0 bases clipped from V and 7 bases from J, the junction kept 6 bases outside the gene matches. Germline values: CDR1 SGHRS, CDR2 YFSETQ. This CDR3 is 15 amino acids long. This CDR3 is CASSLEGRGQNEQFF. The CDR3 bases are TGCGCCAGCAGCTTGGAGGGCAGGGGGCAAAATGAGCAGTTCTTC. Using reference TRBV5-1 and TRBJ2-1 for the parts outside the CDR3, the full variable domain is KAGVTQTPRYLIKTRGQQVTLSCSPISGHRSVSWYQQTPGQGLQFLFEYFSETQRNKGNFPGRFSGRQFSNSRSEMNVSTLELGDSALYLCASSLEGRGQNEQFFGPGTRLTVL.

The chain couples TRBV7-9 to TRBJ1-4; 9 bases match TRBD1. Losses at the gene ends were 5 bases for V and 5 bases for J; bases not matched to a gene: 3. This CDR3 region has 14 residues. CDR1 and CDR2 (germline): SEHNR, FQNEAQ (reference sequence). Written as DNA, the CDR3 is TGTGCCAGCAGCACAGGGGGCAGGAATGAAAAACTGTTTTTT. The encoded protein is CASSTGGRNEKLFF. Full variable domain (rest looked up from reference TRBV7-9 and TRBJ1-4): DTGVSQNPRHKITKRGQNVTFRCDPISEHNRLYWYRQTLGQGPEFLTYFQNEAQLEKSRLLSDRFSAERPKGSFSTLEIQRTEQGDSAMYLCASSTGGRNEKLFFGSGTQLSVL.

This clone was seen a few times. The J gene is TRBJ1-2, the V gene TRBV4-2, with 9 bases matching TRBD1. The length of the CDR3 is 17 residues. Germline CDR1 LGHNA, CDR2 YNFKEQ. With V trimmed by 1 base and J by 4 bases, 10 bases remained unmatched. CDR3 sequence (DNA): TGTGCCAGCAGCCAAGCTTCGGGACAGGGTGAGGTCTATGGCTACACCTTC. This codes for CASSQASGQGEVYGYTF.

The V and J genes are TRBV28 and TRBJ2-5; D possibly corresponds to TRBD1 (6 bases). There are 13 residues in the CDR3. The germline V and J ends were trimmed by 6 bases and 10 bases, with 18 bases remaining between them. Germline V gives CDR1 MDHEN, CDR2 SYDVKM. The CDR3 loop reads CASRLPGTDSQYF. The CDR3 region has the DNA TGTGCCAGCAGGCTACCGGGGACGGACAGCCAGTACTTC.

Only a few counts were recorded for this clone. The genes are TRBV5-1 and TRBJ2-5; the match to TRBD2 covers 11 bases. The CDR3 is 16 residues long. Germline lookup yields CDR1 SGHRS and CDR2 YFSETQ. With V trimmed by 1 base and J by 2 bases, 4 bases remained unmatched. CDR3 in DNA: TGCGCCAGCAGCTTGATTAGCGGGGGGGGACAAGAGACCCAGTACTTC. This gives the protein CASSLISGGGQETQYF.

This clone was found a few times. The J gene is TRBJ1-4, the V gene TRBV7-9; 9 nucleotides align to TRBD1. The CDR3 covers 15 residues. Germline CDR1 SEHNR, CDR2 FQNEAQ (reference sequence). V shed 5 bases, J shed 7 bases, and the junction held 8 bases outside the gene matches. The CDR3 DNA reads TGTGCCAGCAGCCCGACGGGACAGGGACTTGAAAAACTGTTTTTT. Translation gives CASSPTGQGLEKLFF.

This chain uses TRBV27 with TRBJ2-1, with D unclear. This CDR3 region has 13 residues. V was shortened by 4 bases and J by 2 bases, with 6 bases between the two germline ends. Germline V CDR1 and CDR2: MNHEY, SMNVEV (reference sequence). CDR3 loop: CASSYRAYNEQFF. CDR3 in DNA: TGTGCCAGCAGTTACCGGGCCTACAATGAGCAGTTCTTC.

This clone has a handful of counts. The chain combines TRBV30 with TRBJ1-2; no clear D. CDR3 length equals 11 residues. The germline V gene has CDR1 GTSNPN and CDR2 SVGIG (reference sequence). V gave up 8 bases and J gave up 8 bases, with 15 bases separating them. The CDR3 sequence: CAGAVPWGYTF. The CDR3 DNA reads as TGTGCCGGCGCAGTTCCTTGGGGCTACACCTTC.

Only a few counts were recorded for this clone. The rearrangement joins TRBV6-6 to TRBJ1-2; D ambiguous. V lost 4 bases to trimming and J lost 0 bases, with 9 bases between them. Germline values: CDR1 MNHNY, CDR2 SVGAGI (reference sequence). This CDR3 contains 14 residues. The CDR3 protein is CASSSPGSNYGYTF. Here the CDR3 DNA reads TGTGCCAGCAGTTCCCCTGGTTCTAACTATGGCTACACCTTC.

This clone was observed a few times. The V and J genes are TRBV29-1 and TRBJ2-7; D might be TRBD1 (7 bases). Germline V CDR1 and CDR2: SQVTM, ANQGSEA. The CDR3 is 13 amino acids. The V gene lost 0 bases and the J gene lost 7 bases, with 13 bases spanning the gap. The CDR3 sequence: CSVEDLQGGEQYF. In DNA, the CDR3 is TGCAGCGTTGAAGATCTTCAGGGGGGAGAGCAGTACTTC.